This T cell receptor (beta chain) comes out of a study of blood T cell repertoires in COVID-19 (TCRdb year 2020). As for the study more broadly: Samples from collaborators originated in the United States, Italy and Spain and spanned both the acute and convalescent phases of COVID-19. The repertoires were released in a freely available public database intended as a resource for research on the immune response to SARS-CoV-2. The material from the prospective study consisted of cDNA or gDNA derived from T cells, B-cell-depleted T cells, or PBMCs. HLA class I and class II types, where available, came from metadata supplied by the sample provider rather than from assay-based typing. The sample metadata nearly always contained a de-identified subject ID, COVID-19 status, age in years and sex. The samples were drawn from two sources: the first 160 participants of the ongoing ImmuneRACE study, and about 1,300 subjects contributed by 6 global collaborators. Subjects who had been exposed to COVID-19, were actively infected with it, or had recovered from it provided the deeply sampled blood TCRbeta repertoires that made up the dataset. Summary of the overall study and its limitations: Clinical and demographic metadata were provided uncurated, with the amount varying by source and participant.

The CDR3 holds 15 amino acids from the cysteine to the phenylalanine. Here the CDR3 DNA is all that survives: 45 bases in frame from base 1. Trimming removed 3 bases from V and 4 bases from J, leaving 13 bases between the germline ends. The germline V gene yields LGHNA for CDR1 and YSLEER for CDR2. TCRbeta CDR3 regions were amplified from genomic DNA by means of the immunoSEQ Assay, a bias-controlled multiplex PCR. The study's own analysis went as follows. Nucleated cell counts per sample were estimated from amplification of reference gene primers within the assay. To quantify the absolute abundance of each unique TCRbeta CDR3 rearrangement, sequence reads were collapsed and filtered. For each sample, productive Simpson clonality was calculated as the square root of Simpson's diversity index over productive rearrangements. TCRdb holds this immuneACCESS table with in-frame rearrangements only. Some clones are missing; in checked studies, unresolved V genes explain under half, and the rest has no known cause. That table gives V, J and clone size, and the DNA gave D and trimming. The sample table shows around 58,000 clones, and approximately 87% are seen once. The ten biggest clones cover about 5.8% of the sample.

Comment on this clone: Its antigen remains unidentified. The input lacks base qualities; no much larger clone sits a single base away.

Collaborating institutions collected whole blood in K2EDTA tubes following their own protocols. Collaborator samples were shipped for TCRbeta analysis as frozen whole blood, isolated PBMCs, or DNA extracted from either sample type. The sample comprised peripheral blood. The receptor was derived from a human donor in a cohort sampled during active COVID-19. The sequence is built from TRBV4-3 and TRBJ2-1; TRBD1 might be the D gene, on 6 matching bases. The CDR3 in this case is CASSQGKQGYNEQFF. The DNA sequence is given as TGCGCCAGCAGCCAGGGCAAACAGGGATACAATGAGCAGTTCTTC.